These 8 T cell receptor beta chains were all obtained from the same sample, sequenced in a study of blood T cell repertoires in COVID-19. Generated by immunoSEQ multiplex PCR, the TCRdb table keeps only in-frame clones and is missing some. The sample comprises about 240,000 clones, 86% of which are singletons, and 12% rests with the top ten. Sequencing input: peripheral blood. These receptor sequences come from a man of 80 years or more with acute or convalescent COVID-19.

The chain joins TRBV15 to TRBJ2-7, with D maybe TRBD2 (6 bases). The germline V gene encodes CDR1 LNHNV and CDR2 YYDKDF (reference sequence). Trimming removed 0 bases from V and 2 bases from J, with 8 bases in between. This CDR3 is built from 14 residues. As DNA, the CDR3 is TGTGCCACCAGCAGAGATAGCGGCCCCTACGAGCAGTACTTC. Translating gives CATSRDSGPYEQYF.

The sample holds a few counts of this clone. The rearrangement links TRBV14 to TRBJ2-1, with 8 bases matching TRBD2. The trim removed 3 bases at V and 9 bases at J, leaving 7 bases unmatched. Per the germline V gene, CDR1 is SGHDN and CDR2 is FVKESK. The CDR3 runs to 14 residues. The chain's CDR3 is CASSHGGGRIEQFF. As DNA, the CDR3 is TGTGCCAGCAGCCACGGGGGGGGACGGATTGAGCAGTTCTTC. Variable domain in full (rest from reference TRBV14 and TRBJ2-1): EAGVTQFPSHSVIEKGQTVTLRCDPISGHDNLYWYRRVMGKEIKFLLHFVKESKQDESGMPNNRFLAERTGGTYSTLKVQPAELEDSGVYFCASSHGGGRIEQFFGPGTRLTVL.

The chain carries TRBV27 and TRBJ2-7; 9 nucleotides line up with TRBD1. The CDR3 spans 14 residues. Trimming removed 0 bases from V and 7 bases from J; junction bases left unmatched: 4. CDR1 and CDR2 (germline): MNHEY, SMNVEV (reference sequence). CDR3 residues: CASSLSTGGREQYF. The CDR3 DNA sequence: TGTGCCAGCAGTTTATCGACAGGGGGTAGGGAGCAGTACTTC.

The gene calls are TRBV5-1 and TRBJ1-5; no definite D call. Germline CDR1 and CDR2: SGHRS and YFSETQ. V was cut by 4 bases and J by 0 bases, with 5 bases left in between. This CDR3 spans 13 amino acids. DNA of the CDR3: TGCGCCAGCAGCCGGGATAGCAATCAGCCCCAGCATTTT. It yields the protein CASSRDSNQPQHF.

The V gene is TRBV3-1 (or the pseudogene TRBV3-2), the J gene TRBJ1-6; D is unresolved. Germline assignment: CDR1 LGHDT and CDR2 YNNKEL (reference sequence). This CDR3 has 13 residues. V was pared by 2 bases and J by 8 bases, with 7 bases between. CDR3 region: CASSQSGDSPLHF. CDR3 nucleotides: TGTGCCAGCAGCCAATCGGGAGATTCACCCCTCCACTTT.

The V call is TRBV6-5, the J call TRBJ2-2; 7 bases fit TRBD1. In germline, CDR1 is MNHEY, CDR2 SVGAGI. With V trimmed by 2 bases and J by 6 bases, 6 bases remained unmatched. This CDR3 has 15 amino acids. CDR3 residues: CASSYRTGVPGELFF. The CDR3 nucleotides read TGTGCCAGCAGTTACCGCACAGGGGTCCCCGGGGAGCTGTTTTTT.

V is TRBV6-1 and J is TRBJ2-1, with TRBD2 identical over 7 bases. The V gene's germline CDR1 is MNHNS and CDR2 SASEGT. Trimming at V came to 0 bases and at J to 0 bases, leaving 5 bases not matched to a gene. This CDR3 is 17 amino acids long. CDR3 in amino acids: CASSEAQWGGSYNEQFF. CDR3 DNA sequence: TGTGCCAGCAGTGAAGCGCAGTGGGGGGGCTCCTACAATGAGCAGTTCTTC.

Here the CDR3 reads CASSLDVGGPSETQYF. The CDR3 coding sequence is TGTGCCAGCAGCTTGGATGTGGGAGGGCCTAGTGAGACCCAGTACTTC. This sequence joins TRBV5-4 and TRBJ2-5; 7 bases line up with TRBD2. The germline V gene encodes CDR1 SGHNT and CDR2 YYREEE (reference sequence). This CDR3 contains 16 residues. The V segment lost 0 bases and the J segment 5 bases; nucleotides outside the gene matches: 10.